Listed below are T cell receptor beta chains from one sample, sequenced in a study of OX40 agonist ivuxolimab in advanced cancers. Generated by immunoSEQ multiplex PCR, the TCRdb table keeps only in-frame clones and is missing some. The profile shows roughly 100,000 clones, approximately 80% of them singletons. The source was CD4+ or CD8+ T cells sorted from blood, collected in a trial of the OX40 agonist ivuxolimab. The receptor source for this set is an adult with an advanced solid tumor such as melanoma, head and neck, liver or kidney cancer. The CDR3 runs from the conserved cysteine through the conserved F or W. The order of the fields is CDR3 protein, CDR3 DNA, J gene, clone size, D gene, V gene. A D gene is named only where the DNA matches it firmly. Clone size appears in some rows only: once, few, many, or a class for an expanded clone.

cdr3_aa: CASSPSRGTSGNTIYF; cdr3_nt: TGTGCCAGCTCACCCTCCCGGGGAACCTCTGGAAACACCATATATTTT; j_call: TRBJ1-3; clone_size: .; d_call: .; v_call: TRBV18
cdr3_aa: CASSPRTGTETQYF; cdr3_nt: TGTGCCAGCTCCCCTAGGACAGGAACAGAGACCCAGTACTTC; j_call: TRBJ2-5; clone_size: .; d_call: TRBD1; v_call: TRBV18
cdr3_aa: CASSGTSSYEQYF; cdr3_nt: TGCGCCAGCAGCGGGACATCGTCCTACGAGCAGTACTTC; j_call: TRBJ2-7; clone_size: once; d_call: .; v_call: TRBV5-1
cdr3_aa: CASSGQTYEQYF; cdr3_nt: TGCGCCAGCAGCGGACAGACCTACGAGCAGTACTTC; j_call: TRBJ2-7; clone_size: .; d_call: .; v_call: TRBV5-1
cdr3_aa: CSGEDYNEQFF; cdr3_nt: TGCAGTGGGGAGGATTACAATGAGCAGTTCTTC; j_call: TRBJ2-1; clone_size: .; d_call: .; v_call: TRBV20-1
cdr3_aa: CASSWGTMNTEAFF; cdr3_nt: TGCGCCAGCAGTTGGGGCACCATGAACACTGAAGCTTTCTTT; j_call: TRBJ1-1; clone_size: .; d_call: .; v_call: TRBV5-1
cdr3_aa: CSVPPTGTFRGDYGYTF; cdr3_nt: TGCAGCGTTCCCCCTACGGGCACATTCCGAGGAGACTATGGCTACACCTTC; j_call: TRBJ1-2; clone_size: .; d_call: .; v_call: TRBV29-1
cdr3_aa: CASSFPYGDYGYTF; cdr3_nt: TGTGCCAGCAGCTTCCCCTACGGGGACTATGGCTACACCTTC; j_call: TRBJ1-2; clone_size: .; d_call: .; v_call: TRBV7-9
cdr3_aa: CASSLEGGHNSPLHF; cdr3_nt: TGCGCCAGCAGCTTGGAAGGGGGCCATAATTCACCCCTCCACTTT; j_call: TRBJ1-6; clone_size: .; d_call: TRBD1; v_call: TRBV5-1
cdr3_aa: CASSVDLLTDTQYF; cdr3_nt: TGTGCCAGCAGCGTAGACCTACTAACAGATACGCAGTATTTT; j_call: TRBJ2-3; clone_size: .; d_call: .; v_call: TRBV9
cdr3_aa: CASSLSGQMDPMGDTEAFF; cdr3_nt: TGCGCCAGCAGCTTATCGGGACAGATGGACCCTATGGGTGACACTGAAGCTTTCTTT; j_call: TRBJ1-1; clone_size: .; d_call: TRBD1; v_call: TRBV5-1
cdr3_aa: CASSLSDGGDTQYF; cdr3_nt: TGTGCCAGCAGTTTATCCGACGGTGGAGATACGCAGTATTTT; j_call: TRBJ2-3; clone_size: .; d_call: .; v_call: TRBV6-1
cdr3_aa: CASSRSASGANVLTF; cdr3_nt: TGCGCCAGCAGCCGCTCTGCGTCTGGGGCCAACGTCCTGACTTTC; j_call: TRBJ2-6; clone_size: few; d_call: .; v_call: TRBV5-1
cdr3_aa: CASSWASLSYEQYF; cdr3_nt: TGTGCCAGCAGCTGGGCCAGCCTATCCTACGAGCAGTACTTC; j_call: TRBJ2-7; clone_size: .; d_call: .; v_call: TRBV5-8
cdr3_aa: CAWSAPGTQGSPLHF; cdr3_nt: TGTGCCTGGAGTGCCCCCGGGACACAAGGTTCACCCCTCCACTTT; j_call: TRBJ1-6; clone_size: few; d_call: .; v_call: TRBV30
cdr3_aa: CASSLEGAGGYGYTF; cdr3_nt: TGCGCCAGCAGCTTGGAGGGTGCAGGGGGCTATGGCTACACCTTC; j_call: TRBJ1-2; clone_size: .; d_call: TRBD1; v_call: TRBV5-1
cdr3_aa: CASSPGLAGAAYSTDTQYF; cdr3_nt: TGTGCCAGCAGCCCGGGACTAGCGGGAGCGGCATATAGCACAGATACGCAGTATTTT; j_call: TRBJ2-3; clone_size: .; d_call: TRBD2; v_call: TRBV7-9
cdr3_aa: CASSLKGGGPNYGYTF; cdr3_nt: TGTGCCAGCAGCTTGAAAGGGGGTGGACCTAACTATGGCTACACCTTC; j_call: TRBJ1-2; clone_size: .; d_call: .; v_call: TRBV5-6
cdr3_aa: CASSLGREAFF; cdr3_nt: TGTGCCAGCAGCCTGGGCCGAGAAGCTTTCTTT; j_call: TRBJ1-1; clone_size: .; d_call: .; v_call: TRBV28
cdr3_aa: CASRRTGPGKEAFF; cdr3_nt: TGTGCCAGCAGACGGACAGGGCCGGGAAAAGAAGCTTTCTTT; j_call: TRBJ1-1; clone_size: .; d_call: TRBD1; v_call: TRBV7-2
cdr3_aa: CASSVGNSGTGNTIYF; cdr3_nt: TGTGCCAGCAGCGTAGGAAATTCCGGCACTGGAAACACCATATATTTT; j_call: TRBJ1-3; clone_size: .; d_call: .; v_call: TRBV9
cdr3_aa: CASSYTAASYNEQFF; cdr3_nt: TGTGCCAGCAGTTATACGGCAGCCTCATACAATGAGCAGTTCTTC; j_call: TRBJ2-1; clone_size: .; d_call: .; v_call: TRBV6-6
cdr3_aa: CASSVESGASTDTQYF; cdr3_nt: TGTGCCAGCAGTGTGGAGAGCGGGGCGAGCACAGATACGCAGTATTTT; j_call: TRBJ2-3; clone_size: .; d_call: TRBD2; v_call: TRBV2
cdr3_aa: CAWNRGQGSNQPQHF; cdr3_nt: TGTGCCTGGAACAGGGGGCAAGGTAGCAATCAGCCCCAGCATTTT; j_call: TRBJ1-5; clone_size: .; d_call: TRBD1; v_call: TRBV30
cdr3_aa: CASSLRDRAFATNEKLFF; cdr3_nt: TGTGCCAGCAGCTTGAGGGACAGGGCCTTTGCAACTAATGAAAAACTGTTTTTT; j_call: TRBJ1-4; clone_size: .; d_call: TRBD1; v_call: TRBV5-6
cdr3_aa: CASSSQGGRGETQYF; cdr3_nt: TGTGCCAGCTCATCACAGGGCGGTAGAGGAGAGACCCAGTACTTC; j_call: TRBJ2-5; clone_size: .; d_call: .; v_call: TRBV18
cdr3_aa: CASSPDFTNEKLFF; cdr3_nt: TGTGCCAGCTCCCCCGACTTTACTAATGAAAAACTGTTTTTT; j_call: TRBJ1-4; clone_size: many; d_call: .; v_call: TRBV18
cdr3_aa: CASSPRQLPYEQYF; cdr3_nt: TGTGCCAGCTCACCGCGACAGCTTCCCTACGAGCAGTACTTC; j_call: TRBJ2-7; clone_size: .; d_call: .; v_call: TRBV18
cdr3_aa: CASSQAAVQPQHF; cdr3_nt: TGTGCCAGCAGCCAAGCGGCTGTTCAGCCCCAGCATTTT; j_call: TRBJ1-5; clone_size: .; d_call: .; v_call: TRBV4-2
cdr3_aa: CASRGPGGDRKDYEQYF; cdr3_nt: TGTGCCAGCAGGGGACCGGGTGGGGACAGGAAAGACTACGAGCAGTACTTC; j_call: TRBJ2-7; clone_size: once; d_call: TRBD1; v_call: TRBV7-9
cdr3_aa: CASSLGHTAEQYF; cdr3_nt: TGTGCCAGCAGCCTGGGACATACCGCCGAGCAGTACTTC; j_call: TRBJ2-7; clone_size: .; d_call: .; v_call: TRBV14
cdr3_aa: CASSSQAGTGELFF; cdr3_nt: TGTGCCAGCAGCTCTCAGGCGGGCACCGGGGAGCTGTTTTTT; j_call: TRBJ2-2; clone_size: .; d_call: .; v_call: TRBV7-2
cdr3_aa: CSFRLAGFNEQFF; cdr3_nt: TGCAGCTTTAGACTAGCGGGATTCAATGAGCAGTTCTTC; j_call: TRBJ2-1; clone_size: .; d_call: TRBD2; v_call: TRBV29-1
cdr3_aa: CASSPGQDYEQYF; cdr3_nt: TGTGCCAGCTCACCAGGGCAGGACTACGAGCAGTACTTC; j_call: TRBJ2-7; clone_size: .; d_call: .; v_call: TRBV18
cdr3_aa: CASSQGTGTSGRAEQYF; cdr3_nt: TGTGCCAGCAGCCAGGGGACCGGGACTAGCGGGAGGGCCGAGCAGTACTTC; j_call: TRBJ2-7; clone_size: .; d_call: TRBD2; v_call: TRBV14
cdr3_aa: CASSQSSARKKSSGANVLTF; cdr3_nt: TGCGCCAGCAGTCAGTCGTCGGCCCGCAAGAAAAGCTCTGGGGCCAACGTCCTGACTTTC; j_call: TRBJ2-6; clone_size: .; d_call: .; v_call: TRBV23-1
cdr3_aa: CASSYARALAKNIQYF; cdr3_nt: TGTGCCAGCAGTTACGCCAGGGCCCTAGCCAAAAACATTCAGTACTTC; j_call: TRBJ2-4; clone_size: .; d_call: .; v_call: TRBV6-5
cdr3_aa: CASSYGQGLDSPLHF; cdr3_nt: TGTGCCAGCAGTTACGGACAGGGCCTGGATTCACCCCTCCACTTT; j_call: TRBJ1-6; clone_size: .; d_call: TRBD1; v_call: TRBV6-6
cdr3_aa: CASSWGDTEAFF; cdr3_nt: TGTGCCAGCAGTTGGGGGGACACTGAAGCTTTCTTT; j_call: TRBJ1-1; clone_size: few; d_call: .; v_call: TRBV2
cdr3_aa: CASSHRDSYEQYF; cdr3_nt: TGTGCCAGCAGCCACAGGGATTCCTACGAGCAGTACTTC; j_call: TRBJ2-7; clone_size: .; d_call: .; v_call: TRBV7-9
cdr3_aa: CASSLVIDQPQHF; cdr3_nt: TGTGCCAGTAGTCTGGTCATAGATCAGCCCCAGCATTTT; j_call: TRBJ1-5; clone_size: .; d_call: .; v_call: TRBV19
cdr3_aa: CASVRAGGGTDTQYF; cdr3_nt: TGTGCCAGCGTCCGCGCCGGGGGGGGCACAGATACGCAGTATTTT; j_call: TRBJ2-3; clone_size: .; d_call: TRBD2; v_call: TRBV7-2
cdr3_aa: CASGSGANVLTF; cdr3_nt: TGCGCCAGCGGCTCTGGGGCCAACGTCCTGACTTTC; j_call: TRBJ2-6; clone_size: .; d_call: .; v_call: TRBV4-1
cdr3_aa: CASSLVATSQTSGNQPQHF; cdr3_nt: TGTGCCAGCAGCTTAGTAGCCACTTCCCAGACGAGCGGCAATCAGCCCCAGCATTTT; j_call: TRBJ1-5; clone_size: .; d_call: .; v_call: TRBV7-8
cdr3_aa: CASSADRGVEQFF; cdr3_nt: TGTGCCAGCAGCGCCGACAGGGGGGTAGAGCAGTTCTTC; j_call: TRBJ2-1; clone_size: .; d_call: TRBD1; v_call: TRBV7-3
cdr3_aa: CAISGPGQGLEQYF; cdr3_nt: TGTGCCATCAGTGGGCCGGGACAGGGGCTCGAGCAGTACTTC; j_call: TRBJ2-7; clone_size: .; d_call: TRBD1; v_call: TRBV10-3
cdr3_aa: CASSLIAGGYTGELFF; cdr3_nt: TGTGCCAGCAGCCTAATAGCGGGAGGGTACACCGGGGAGCTGTTTTTT; j_call: TRBJ2-2; clone_size: .; d_call: TRBD2; v_call: TRBV9
cdr3_aa: CASSSRVGPDTQYF; cdr3_nt: TGTGCCAGCAGTTCCAGGGTTGGTCCAGATACGCAGTATTTT; j_call: TRBJ2-3; clone_size: .; d_call: .; v_call: TRBV27
cdr3_aa: CASSVDPAGAHNEQFF; cdr3_nt: TGTGCCAGCAGCGTTGACCCAGCGGGGGCCCATAATGAGCAGTTCTTC; j_call: TRBJ2-1; clone_size: .; d_call: TRBD2; v_call: TRBV9
cdr3_aa: CASSQPDRGLDYGYTF; cdr3_nt: TGTGCCAGCAGCCAACCGGACAGGGGGCTGGACTATGGCTACACCTTC; j_call: TRBJ1-2; clone_size: .; d_call: TRBD1; v_call: TRBV14
cdr3_aa: CASSLPGQGLLRYGYTF; cdr3_nt: TGTGCCAGCAGCCTCCCCGGACAGGGGCTACTACGTTATGGCTACACCTTC; j_call: TRBJ1-2; clone_size: .; d_call: TRBD1; v_call: TRBV7-8
cdr3_aa: CASRRGSHYAGELFF; cdr3_nt: TGTGCCAGCAGGAGGGGCAGCCACTATGCGGGGGAGCTGTTTTTT; j_call: TRBJ2-2; clone_size: once; d_call: .; v_call: TRBV6-1
cdr3_aa: CASRPDRGSNQPQHF; cdr3_nt: TGTGCCAGCAGACCCGACAGGGGTAGCAATCAGCCCCAGCATTTT; j_call: TRBJ1-5; clone_size: .; d_call: TRBD1; v_call: TRBV6-5
cdr3_aa: CASSELNTEAFF; cdr3_nt: TGTGCCAGCAGCGAGTTGAACACTGAAGCTTTCTTT; j_call: TRBJ1-1; clone_size: .; d_call: .; v_call: TRBV6-5
cdr3_aa: CASSSPAGGPDEQYF; cdr3_nt: TGTGCCAGCAGTTCCCCAGCGGGAGGGCCAGATGAGCAGTACTTC; j_call: TRBJ2-7; clone_size: .; d_call: TRBD2; v_call: TRBV6-5
cdr3_aa: CASSLGLAYEQYF; cdr3_nt: TGTGCCAGCAGCCTCGGACTCGCCTACGAGCAGTACTTC; j_call: TRBJ2-7; clone_size: .; d_call: .; v_call: TRBV4-2
cdr3_aa: CARSPGQGSYEQYF; cdr3_nt: TGTGCCAGAAGCCCCGGCCAGGGGTCCTACGAGCAGTACTTC; j_call: TRBJ2-7; clone_size: .; d_call: .; v_call: TRBV5-3